One sample yielded the 24 T cell receptor beta chains listed below, sequenced in a study of OX40 agonist ivuxolimab in advanced cancers. Assay: immunoSEQ multiplex PCR; the TCRdb copy retains only in-frame clones and omits some. The sample consists of over 80,000 clones, 92% of them appearing once. Sequencing was performed on CD4+ or CD8+ T cells sorted from blood, taken in a trial of the OX40 agonist ivuxolimab. The receptor set was obtained from an adult with an advanced solid tumor such as melanoma, head and neck, liver or kidney cancer.

This clone appeared a single time. The chain links TRBV27 to TRBJ2-7; D remains unclear. This CDR3 comprises 15 residues. V was pared by 8 bases and J by 6 bases, with 23 bases between. CDR1 is MNHEY and CDR2 is SMNVEV in the germline V gene (reference sequence). CDR3 in amino acids: CASRVGGSSLCEQYF. In nucleotides, the CDR3 is TGTGCCAGCCGGGTTGGTGGGTCCTCACTGTGCGAGCAGTACTTC.

V usage is TRBV5-4 and J usage is TRBJ1-4; 10 bases agree with TRBD1. Germline CDR1 and CDR2: SGHNT and YYREEE (reference sequence). The CDR3 runs to 16 residues. Germline trimming cut 3 bases from V and 4 bases from J; bases unmatched to any gene: 6. As DNA, the CDR3 is TGTGCCAGCAGCTCCGGCCGGGACAGGGGTAATGAAAAACTGTTTTTT. Amino acids: CASSSGRDRGNEKLFF.

This clone was seen a handful of times. In DNA, the CDR3 is TGCGCCAGCAGCACCCGGACAGGCACAGATACGCAGTATTTT. Protein sequence: CASSTRTGTDTQYF. The chain has TRBV5-1 and TRBJ2-3, with a tentative D call TRBD1 (6 bases). Germline lookup yields CDR1 SGHRS and CDR2 YFSETQ. The CDR3 consists of 14 residues. The V and J ends lost 4 bases and 1 base respectively, with 10 bases between them.

The chain links TRBV6-6 to TRBJ2-1; D is uncertain. The V gene lost 4 bases and the J gene lost 0 bases, with 4 bases spanning the gap. The CDR3 is made up of 13 amino acids. Germline V gene data show CDR1 as MNHNY and CDR2 as SVGAGI (reference sequence). Here the CDR3 DNA reads TGTGCCAGCAGTTGGATCTCCTACAATGAGCAGTTCTTC. It yields the protein CASSWISYNEQFF.

The chain is built from TRBV18 and TRBJ1-2, with D unclear. The CDR3 contains 16 residues. Germline CDR1 reads KGHSH; CDR2 reads LQKENI. Trimming took 3 bases from V and 8 from J, leaving 22 bases between them. The CDR3 DNA reads TGTGCCAGCTCACCCGAATCGCGTCGCCGGGGTGAGGGCTACACCTTC. Translating gives CASSPESRRRGEGYTF.

The CDR3 sequence: CASSGTWRETQYF. The CDR3 bases are TGTGCCAGCAGTGGGACATGGAGAGAGACCCAGTACTTC. The rearrangement uses TRBV6-1 and TRBJ2-5, with TRBD1 as a possible D gene (5 bases). Trimming removed 4 bases at V and 4 bases at J, with 10 bases between. Per germline, CDR1 MNHNS and CDR2 SASEGT. CDR3 length: 13 amino acids.

V gene TRBV29-1 combines with J gene TRBJ2-1, with D possibly matching TRBD2 (6 bases). CDR1 is SQVTM, CDR2 ANQGSEA, per germline. V lost 7 bases to trimming and J lost 4 bases, with 17 bases between them. The CDR3 loop spans 14 amino acids. The DNA of the CDR3 is TGCAGCGACCTACCGGGACTCCCATACAATGAGCAGTTCTTC. Its protein product is CSDLPGLPYNEQFF.

The rearrangement uses TRBV7-8 and TRBJ2-5; tentatively, D is TRBD1 (5 bases). Trimming left V 3 bases short and J 4 bases short, with 9 bases between. CDR3 length equals 13 residues. Germline V gene lookup returns CDR1 SGHVS and CDR2 FQNEAQ. The CDR3 nucleotides are TGTGCCAGCAGCTTTGGCAGGGCAGAGACCCAGTACTTC. Protein sequence: CASSFGRAETQYF.

The genes are TRBV4-2 and TRBJ2-3, with 8 positions matching TRBD2. This CDR3 has 16 residues. CDR1 is LGHNA and CDR2 is YNFKEQ in the germline V gene. Trimming took 0 bases from V and 6 from J; bases not matched to a gene: 8. The CDR3 DNA reads TGTGCCAGCAGCCAAGAGGTAGCGGGAACACCGGATACGCAGTATTTT. This gives the protein CASSQEVAGTPDTQYF.

This clone was observed a single time. This chain joins TRBV4-1 and TRBJ2-7; 9 bases align to TRBD2. The trim removed 5 bases at V and 5 bases at J, leaving 7 bases unmatched. Germline V gives CDR1 MGHRA, CDR2 YSYEKL. The CDR3 is made up of 14 amino acids. CDR3 DNA: TGCGCCAGCAGCACTTCCGGGACTAGCAACGAGCAGTACTTC. Its translation: CASSTSGTSNEQYF.

This clone appeared a single time. The CDR3, as DNA: TGCGCCAGCAGCCACGGGACGCCGCAAAGAAATAACTATGGCTACACCTTC. As protein: CASSHGTPQRNNYGYTF. The chain uses TRBV5-1 and TRBJ1-2; possibly TRBD1 for D (5 bases). V was trimmed by 4 bases and J by 1 base, leaving 20 bases between them. The CDR3 spans 17 residues. Germline V gives CDR1 SGHRS, CDR2 YFSETQ.

The genes are TRBV6-1 and TRBJ2-1; TRBD2 might be the D (5 bases). Germline V gene data show CDR1 as MNHNS and CDR2 as SASEGT. This CDR3 has 12 amino acids. The germline V and J ends were trimmed by 2 bases and 13 bases, with 12 bases remaining between them. The DNA of the CDR3 is TGTGCCAGCAGTGAAATTAGCGCGACCCAGTTCTTC. Translating gives CASSEISATQFF.

This sequence joins TRBV19 and TRBJ2-2; a weak D match, TRBD2 (6 bases). The CDR3 contains 15 residues. Germline CDR1 LNHDA, CDR2 SQIVND (reference sequence). The V gene lost 3 bases and the J gene lost 1 base, with 9 bases spanning the gap. This chain's CDR3 is CASSIMGLNTGELFF. CDR3 nucleotide sequence: TGTGCCAGTAGTATCATGGGACTGAACACCGGGGAGCTGTTTTTT.

This chain connects TRBV28 to TRBJ2-5; possibly TRBD1 or TRBD2 for D (6 bases each). This CDR3 comprises 15 residues. V was pared by 6 bases and J by 4 bases, with 18 bases between. In germline, CDR1 is MDHEN, CDR2 SYDVKM. The CDR3 DNA follows: TGTGCCAGCAGAGGGGGGTTCCCTAGGGGAGAGACCCAGTACTTC. It yields the protein CASRGGFPRGETQYF.

A few counts support this clone. The V and J genes are TRBV19 and TRBJ1-1, with D perhaps matching TRBD1 (5 bases). Trimming took 5 bases from V and 5 from J, leaving 12 bases between them. The CDR3 extends over 13 amino acids. CDR1 and CDR2 (germline): LNHDA, SQIVND (reference sequence). For the CDR3, the DNA is TGTGCCAGTAGTTGGGGGATGAGGACTGAAGCTTTCTTT. This codes for CASSWGMRTEAFF.

This chain connects TRBV6-6 to TRBJ2-5; 8 bases fit TRBD2. The CDR3 has 14 amino acids. CDR1 and CDR2 from the germline V gene are MNHNY and SVGAGI (reference sequence). The V gene end was trimmed by 5 bases and the J gene end by 3 bases; junction bases not matched to a gene: 5. The CDR3 DNA reads TGTGCCAGCAGTCTAACGCGGGGGGAAGAGACCCAGTACTTC. This gives the protein CASSLTRGEETQYF.

The chain is built from TRBV7-9 and TRBJ1-2; D is perhaps TRBD1 (5 bases). CDR1 SEHNR and CDR2 FQNEAQ come from the germline V gene (reference sequence). With 5 bases removed from V and 5 bases from J, the gap between germline ends came to 18 bases. CDR3 size: 15 residues. CDR3 protein: CASSPRDGSYYGYTF. DNA for the CDR3: TGTGCCAGCAGCCCAAGGGACGGATCCTATTATGGCTACACCTTC.

V and J are TRBV2 and TRBJ2-7, with D maybe TRBD1 (6 bases). CDR3 length: 13 residues. The V end was cut by 5 bases, the J end by 2 bases, with 10 bases between. Germline CDR1 and CDR2: SNHLY and FYNNEI. The CDR3 region is CASSRDTAYEQYF. The CDR3 DNA follows: TGTGCCAGCAGTCGGGACACAGCCTACGAGCAGTACTTC.

The CDR3 is CASSQGLAGDDTGELFF. The CDR3 nucleotides read TGTGCCAGCAGTCAAGGACTAGCGGGAGATGACACCGGGGAGCTGTTTTTT. The genes are TRBV27 and TRBJ2-2; 13 positions agree with TRBD2. The trim removed 5 bases at V and 3 bases at J, leaving 6 bases unmatched. Germline CDR1 and CDR2: MNHEY and SMNVEV (reference sequence). This CDR3 has 17 residues.

The chain has TRBV7-2 and TRBJ2-7, with TRBD2 matching 11 bases. With 3 bases clipped from V and 3 bases from J, the junction kept 1 base outside the gene matches. Germline assignment: CDR1 SGHTA and CDR2 FQGNSA. The CDR3 extends over 14 amino acids. CDR3 bases: TGTGCCAGCAGCTTCGGGACTAGCGGCTACGAGCAGTACTTC. Protein sequence: CASSFGTSGYEQYF. Full variable domain (outside the CDR3, taken from reference TRBV7-2 and TRBJ2-7): GAGVSQSPSNKVTEKGKDVELRCDPISGHTALYWYRQSLGQGLEFLIYFQGNSAPDKSGLPSDRFSAERTGGSVSTLTIQRTQQEDSAVYLCASSFGTSGYEQYFGPGTRLTVT.

The chain carries TRBV7-2 and TRBJ1-5; 7 bases are a match to TRBD1. V trimming: 6 bases; J trimming: 1 base; junction bases outside the gene matches: 6. The CDR3 runs 15 residues. CDR1 and CDR2 (germline): SGHTA, FQGNSA. The CDR3 sequence is CASRFTGVSNQPQHF. CDR3 in DNA: TGTGCCAGCAGGTTCACAGGGGTAAGCAATCAGCCCCAGCATTTT. The entire variable domain, with the rest obtained from reference TRBV7-2 and TRBJ1-5, is as follows: GAGVSQSPSNKVTEKGKDVELRCDPISGHTALYWYRQSLGQGLEFLIYFQGNSAPDKSGLPSDRFSAERTGGSVSTLTIQRTQQEDSAVYLCASRFTGVSNQPQHFGDGTRLSIL.

The chain combines TRBV6-5 with TRBJ2-1; D is undetermined. This CDR3 contains 15 residues. Looked up from germline, CDR1 is MNHEY and CDR2 is SVGAGI. V lost 2 bases to trimming and J lost 1 base, with 9 bases between them. The CDR3 DNA is TGTGCCAGCAGTTACGGACCTTGGTCCTACAATGAGCAGTTCTTC. Translating it yields CASSYGPWSYNEQFF.

The rearrangement uses TRBV5-1 and TRBJ1-5; D is unresolved. CDR3 length: 15 amino acids. Germline CDR1 SGHRS, CDR2 YFSETQ. V lost 0 bases and J lost 4, with 11 bases in between. CDR3 residues: CASSLDSPFNQPQHF. The CDR3 coding sequence is TGCGCCAGCAGCTTGGACAGTCCCTTTAATCAGCCCCAGCATTTT.

The chain employs TRBV18 and TRBJ2-5, with 14 positions matching TRBD2. Germline loops: CDR1 KGHSH, CDR2 LQKENI. The CDR3 extends over 19 amino acids. J was trimmed by 1 base and V by 6 bases; bases with no gene match: 13. The CDR3 sequence is CASSRRLAGGPGGQETQYF. The CDR3 nucleotides are TGTGCCAGCTCCCGAAGACTAGCGGGAGGGCCTGGGGGCCAAGAGACCCAGTACTTC.